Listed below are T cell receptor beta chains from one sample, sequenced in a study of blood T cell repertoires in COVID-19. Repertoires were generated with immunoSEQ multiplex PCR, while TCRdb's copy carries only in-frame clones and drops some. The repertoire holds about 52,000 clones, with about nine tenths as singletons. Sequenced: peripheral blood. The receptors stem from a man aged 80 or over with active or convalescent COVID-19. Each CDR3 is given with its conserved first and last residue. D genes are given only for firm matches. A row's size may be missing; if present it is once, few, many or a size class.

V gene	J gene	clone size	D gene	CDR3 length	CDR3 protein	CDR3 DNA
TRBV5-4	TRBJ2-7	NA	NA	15	CASSLGGSGSYEQYF	TGTGCCAGCAGCTTGGGGGGTAGCGGCTCCTACGAGCAGTACTTC
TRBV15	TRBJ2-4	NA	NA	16	CATSRDWGVGKNIQYF	TGTGCCACCAGCAGAGATTGGGGGGTCGGCAAAAACATTCAGTACTTC
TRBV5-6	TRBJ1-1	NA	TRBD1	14	CASSPTGLRTEAFF	TGTGCCAGCAGCCCGACAGGGTTGCGCACTGAAGCTTTCTTT
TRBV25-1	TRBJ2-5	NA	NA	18	CASSPRQKEPPYQETQYF	TGTGCCAGCAGCCCACGACAGAAAGAACCACCGTACCAAGAGACCCAGTACTTC
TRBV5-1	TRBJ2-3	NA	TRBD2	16	CASSLETSGGVDTQYF	TGCGCCAGCAGCTTGGAGACTAGCGGGGGGGTTGATACGCAGTATTTT
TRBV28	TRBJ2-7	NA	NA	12	CASLRETYEQYF	TGTGCCAGCCTTCGAGAAACCTACGAGCAGTACTTC
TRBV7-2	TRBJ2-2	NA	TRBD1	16	CASSSGQGAYTGELFF	TGTGCCAGCAGCTCAGGACAGGGGGCTTACACCGGGGAGCTGTTTTTT
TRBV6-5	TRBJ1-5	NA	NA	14	CASSYSSGDQPQHF	TGTGCCAGCAGTTACTCATCGGGGGATCAGCCCCAGCATTTT
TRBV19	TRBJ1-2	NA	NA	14	CASSIRVEGHGYTF	TGTGCCAGTAGTATTCGTGTGGAGGGACATGGCTACACCTTC
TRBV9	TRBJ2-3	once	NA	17	CASSVSSAGYVTDTQYF	TGTGCCAGCAGCGTAAGTTCGGCAGGGTACGTTACAGATACGCAGTATTTT
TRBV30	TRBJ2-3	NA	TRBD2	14	CASGLAGGTDTQYF	TGTGCCTCGGGGCTAGCGGGAGGTACAGATACGCAGTATTTT
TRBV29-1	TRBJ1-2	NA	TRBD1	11	CSARTGDGNTF	TGCAGCGCCAGGACAGGGGATGGCAACACCTTC
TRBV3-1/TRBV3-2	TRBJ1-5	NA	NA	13	CASSKREEQPQHF	TGTGCCAGCAGCAAAAGGGAGGAGCAGCCCCAGCATTTT
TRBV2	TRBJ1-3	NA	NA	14	CASSEQISGNTIYF	TGTGCCAGCAGTGAGCAGATCTCTGGAAACACCATATATTTT
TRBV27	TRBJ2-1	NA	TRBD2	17	CASRPIAGGPFYNEQFF	TGTGCCAGCAGACCCATAGCGGGAGGGCCATTCTACAATGAGCAGTTCTTC
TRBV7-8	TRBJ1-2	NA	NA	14	CASSFGGGPYGYTF	TGTGCCAGCAGCTTTGGGGGGGGGCCATATGGCTACACCTTC
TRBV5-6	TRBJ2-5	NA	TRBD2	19	CASSLVVGLADYSQETQYF	TGTGCCAGCAGCCTCGTTGTGGGACTAGCGGATTATTCGCAAGAGACCCAGTACTTC
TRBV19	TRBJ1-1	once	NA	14	CASSIAGMNTEAFF	TGTGCCAGTAGTATCGCAGGAATGAACACTGAAGCTTTCTTT
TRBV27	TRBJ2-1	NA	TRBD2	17	CASSSNSGASSYNEQFF	TGTGCCAGCAGTTCGAATAGCGGGGCGAGCTCCTACAATGAGCAGTTCTTC
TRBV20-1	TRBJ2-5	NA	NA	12	CSASGGFQREYF	TGCAGTGCTAGTGGGGGATTTCAGCGGGAGTACTTC
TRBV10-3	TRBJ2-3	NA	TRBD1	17	CAISESGDRAFTDTQYF	TGTGCCATCAGTGAGTCGGGGGACAGGGCTTTCACAGATACGCAGTATTTT
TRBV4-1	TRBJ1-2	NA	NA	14	CASSQATPNYGYTF	TGCGCCAGCAGCCAAGCGACACCTAACTATGGCTACACCTTC
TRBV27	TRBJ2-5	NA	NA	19	CASQNLWITGSGNQETQYF	TGTGCCAGCCAAAATTTATGGATTACAGGGTCCGGTAATCAAGAGACCCAGTACTTC
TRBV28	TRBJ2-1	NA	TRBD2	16	CASHRLSGRSYNEQFF	TGTGCCAGCCATCGCCTCAGCGGGAGAAGCTACAATGAGCAGTTCTTC
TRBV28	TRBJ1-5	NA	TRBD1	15	CASRGGTGDNQPQHF	TGTGCCAGCAGAGGGGGGACAGGGGACAATCAGCCCCAGCATTTT
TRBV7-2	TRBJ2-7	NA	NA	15	CASRSATGEFYEQYF	TGTGCCAGCAGGTCCGCGACAGGCGAATTCTACGAGCAGTACTTC
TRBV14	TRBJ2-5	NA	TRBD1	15	CASSQWTGPEETQYF	TGTGCCAGCAGCCAATGGACAGGGCCCGAAGAGACCCAGTACTTC
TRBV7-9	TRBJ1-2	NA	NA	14	CASSLISKESGYTF	TGTGCCAGCAGCTTAATTTCGAAGGAGAGCGGCTACACCTTC
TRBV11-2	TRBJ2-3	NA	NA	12	CASTSLGGTQYF	TGTGCCAGCACCTCGCTGGGGGGTACGCAGTATTTT
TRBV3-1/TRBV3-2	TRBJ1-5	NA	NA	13	CASSQYSDQPQHF	TGTGCCAGCAGCCAATACTCGGATCAGCCCCAGCATTTT
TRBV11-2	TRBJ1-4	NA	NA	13	CASSRSGNEKLFF	TGTGCCAGCAGCCGGTCAGGGAATGAAAAACTGTTTTTT
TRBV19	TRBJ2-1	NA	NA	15	CASSIPDSRYNEQFF	TGTGCCAGTAGTATCCCGGACAGCAGATACAATGAGCAGTTCTTC
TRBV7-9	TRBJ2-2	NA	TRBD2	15	CASSERTSGGRELFF	TGTGCCAGCAGCGAACGGACTAGCGGGGGTCGGGAGCTGTTTTTT
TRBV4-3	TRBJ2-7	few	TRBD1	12	CASSLDRVEQYF	TGCGCCAGCAGTCTGGACAGGGTCGAGCAGTACTTC
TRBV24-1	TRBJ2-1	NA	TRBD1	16	CATSDSRQGADNEQFF	TGTGCCACCAGTGACTCCCGACAGGGGGCCGACAATGAGCAGTTCTTC